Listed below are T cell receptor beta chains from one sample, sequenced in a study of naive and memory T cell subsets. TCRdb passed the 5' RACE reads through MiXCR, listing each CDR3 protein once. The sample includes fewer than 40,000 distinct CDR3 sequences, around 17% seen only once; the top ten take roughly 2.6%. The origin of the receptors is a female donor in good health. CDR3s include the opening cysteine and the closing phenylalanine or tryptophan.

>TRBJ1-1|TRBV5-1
CASSSSYTDTEAFF
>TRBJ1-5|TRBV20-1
CSARGTGLRSEQPQHF
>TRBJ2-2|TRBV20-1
CSARRQGGGRHTGELFF
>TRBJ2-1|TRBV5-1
CASIPNHPFSYNEQFF
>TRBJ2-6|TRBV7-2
CASSSGVLAGSSGANVLTF
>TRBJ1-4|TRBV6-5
CASRSGGTGGFEKLFF
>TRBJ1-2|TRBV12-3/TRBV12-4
CASSRDNYGYTF
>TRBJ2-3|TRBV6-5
CASSSQDRSTDTQYF
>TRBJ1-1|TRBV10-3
CATSRGSGATEAFF
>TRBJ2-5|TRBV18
CASSPWSSRETQYF
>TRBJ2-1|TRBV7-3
CASSLTGPDEQFF
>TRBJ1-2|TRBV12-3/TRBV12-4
CASSLALQVPYGYTF
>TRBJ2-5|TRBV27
CASSFMRPRNPQETQYF
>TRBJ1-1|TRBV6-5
CASSYSSVMNTEAFF
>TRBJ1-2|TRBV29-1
CSVEDTGEVVLNYGDTF
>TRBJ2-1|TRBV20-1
CSARDSAAYNEQFF
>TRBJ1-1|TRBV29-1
CSVGTSNTEAFF
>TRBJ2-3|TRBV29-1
CSVALISTDTQYF
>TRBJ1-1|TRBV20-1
CSAREVGRVTEAFF
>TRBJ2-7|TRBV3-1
CASSPFDSSYEQYF
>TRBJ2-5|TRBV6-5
CASSLLAGNQETQYF
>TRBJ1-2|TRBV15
CATSRGHTGGYTF
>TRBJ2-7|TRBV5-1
CASSLESVPYEQYF
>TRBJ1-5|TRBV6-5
CASSRQGFEQPQHF
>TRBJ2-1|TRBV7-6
CASSGRGGRDEQFF
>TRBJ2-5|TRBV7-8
CASSPSLGAETQYF
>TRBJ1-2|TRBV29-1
CSVVPGYTF
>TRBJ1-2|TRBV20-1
CSADRGLSGGDTF
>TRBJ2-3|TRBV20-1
CSALRLAGGRSTDTQYF
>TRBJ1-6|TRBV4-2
CASSQDSGGGSSPLHF
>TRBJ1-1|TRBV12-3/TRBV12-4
CASSDTNTEAFF
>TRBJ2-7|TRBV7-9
CASSLTGYEQYF
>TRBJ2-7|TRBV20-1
CSARERGLAGGRTVEQYF
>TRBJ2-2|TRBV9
CASSSTTSGGPTGELFF
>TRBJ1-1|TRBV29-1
CSVARDGPNTEAFF
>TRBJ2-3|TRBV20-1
CSARGPGTSGTDTQYF
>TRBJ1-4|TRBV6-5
CASSPRTVEKLFF
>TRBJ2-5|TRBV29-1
CSVDGGGVQETQYF
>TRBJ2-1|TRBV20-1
CSAHMSEQFF
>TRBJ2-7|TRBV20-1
CSARDRLEYEQYF
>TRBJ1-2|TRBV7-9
CASSLDSALGGYTF
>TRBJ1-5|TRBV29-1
CSVVGREGQPQHF
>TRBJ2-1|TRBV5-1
CATHTGERNNEQFF
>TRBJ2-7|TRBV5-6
CASSLVVDRGEQYF
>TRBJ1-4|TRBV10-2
CASSDPGTNEKLFF
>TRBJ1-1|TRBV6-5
CASIRQATAPTEAFF
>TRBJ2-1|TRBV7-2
CASSSPSRTGTSGGSSYNEQFF
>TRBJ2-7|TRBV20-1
CSAIQGLGEQYF
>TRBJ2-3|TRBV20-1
CSASVGTGVTDTQYF
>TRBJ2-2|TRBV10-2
CASSGGPGELFF